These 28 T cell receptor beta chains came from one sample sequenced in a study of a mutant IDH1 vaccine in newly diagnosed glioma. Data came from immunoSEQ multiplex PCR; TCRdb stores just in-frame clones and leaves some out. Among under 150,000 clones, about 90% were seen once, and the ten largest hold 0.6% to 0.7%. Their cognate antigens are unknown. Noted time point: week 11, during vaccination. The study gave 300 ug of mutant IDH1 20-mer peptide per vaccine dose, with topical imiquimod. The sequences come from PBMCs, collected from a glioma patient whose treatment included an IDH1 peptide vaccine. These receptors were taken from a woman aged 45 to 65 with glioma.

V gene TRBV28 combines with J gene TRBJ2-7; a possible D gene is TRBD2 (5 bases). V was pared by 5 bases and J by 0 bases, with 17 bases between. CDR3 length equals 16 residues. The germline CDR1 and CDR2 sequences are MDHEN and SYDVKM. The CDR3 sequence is CASSGVSEPSSYEQYF. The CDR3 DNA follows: TGTGCCAGCAGTGGGGTTAGCGAACCGAGCTCCTACGAGCAGTACTTC.

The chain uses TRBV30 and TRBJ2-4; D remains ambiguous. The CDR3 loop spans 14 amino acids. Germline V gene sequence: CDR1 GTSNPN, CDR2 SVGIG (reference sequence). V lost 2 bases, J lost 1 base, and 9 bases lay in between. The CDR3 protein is CAWSIAIAKNIQYF. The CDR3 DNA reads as TGTGCCTGGAGTATCGCTATCGCCAAAAACATTCAGTACTTC.

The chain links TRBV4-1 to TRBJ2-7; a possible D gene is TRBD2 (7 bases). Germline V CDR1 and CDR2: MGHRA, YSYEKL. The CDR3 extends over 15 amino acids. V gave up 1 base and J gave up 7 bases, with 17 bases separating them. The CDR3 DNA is TGCGCCAGCAGCCAAGTGGTGGCTAGGGGGGGGGAGCAGTACTTC. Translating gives CASSQVVARGGEQYF.

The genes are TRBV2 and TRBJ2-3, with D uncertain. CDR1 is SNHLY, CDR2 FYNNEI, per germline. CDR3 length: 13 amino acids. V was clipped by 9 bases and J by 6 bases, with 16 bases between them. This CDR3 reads CAREGQSSDTQYF. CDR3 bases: TGTGCCAGAGAAGGGCAGTCATCGGATACGCAGTATTTT.

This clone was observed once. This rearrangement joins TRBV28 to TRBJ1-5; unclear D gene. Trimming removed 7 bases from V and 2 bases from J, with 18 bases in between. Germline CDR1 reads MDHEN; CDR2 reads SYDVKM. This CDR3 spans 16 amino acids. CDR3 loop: CASNKLGRWGNQPQHF. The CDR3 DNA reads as TGTGCCAGCAACAAACTGGGCAGGTGGGGCAATCAGCCCCAGCATTTT. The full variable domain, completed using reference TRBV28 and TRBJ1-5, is DVKVTQSSRYLVKRTGEKVFLECVQDMDHENMFWYRQDPGLGLRLIYFSYDVKMKEKGDIPEGYSVSREKKERFSLILESASTNQTSMYLCASNKLGRWGNQPQHFGDGTRLSIL.

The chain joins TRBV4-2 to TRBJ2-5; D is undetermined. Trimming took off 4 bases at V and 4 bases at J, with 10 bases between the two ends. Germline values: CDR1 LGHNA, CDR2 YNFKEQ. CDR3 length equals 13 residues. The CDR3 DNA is TGTGCCAGCAGCCTCGATTTAGTAGAGACCCAGTACTTC. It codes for CASSLDLVETQYF.

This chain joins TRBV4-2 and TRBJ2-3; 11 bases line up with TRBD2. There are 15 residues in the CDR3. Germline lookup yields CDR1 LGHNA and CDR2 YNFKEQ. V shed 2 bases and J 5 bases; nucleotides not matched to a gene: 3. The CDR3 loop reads CASSQHGTSGDTQYF. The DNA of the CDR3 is TGTGCCAGCAGCCAACATGGGACTAGCGGAGATACGCAGTATTTT.

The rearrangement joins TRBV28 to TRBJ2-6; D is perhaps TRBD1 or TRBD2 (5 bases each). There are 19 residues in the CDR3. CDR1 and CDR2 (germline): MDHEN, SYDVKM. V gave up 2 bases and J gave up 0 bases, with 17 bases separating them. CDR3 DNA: TGTGCCAGCAGTTTAACGAGGGGAATTACTACCTCTGGGGCCAACGTCCTGACTTTC. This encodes CASSLTRGITTSGANVLTF. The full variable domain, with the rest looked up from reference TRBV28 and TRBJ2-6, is DVKVTQSSRYLVKRTGEKVFLECVQDMDHENMFWYRQDPGLGLRLIYFSYDVKMKEKGDIPEGYSVSREKKERFSLILESASTNQTSMYLCASSLTRGITTSGANVLTFGAGSRLTVL.

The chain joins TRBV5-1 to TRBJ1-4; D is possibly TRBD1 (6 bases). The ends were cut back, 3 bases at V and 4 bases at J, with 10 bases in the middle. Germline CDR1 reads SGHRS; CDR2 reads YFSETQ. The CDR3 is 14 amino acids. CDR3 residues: CASSYQGINEKLFF. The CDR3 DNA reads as TGCGCCAGCAGCTACCAGGGGATTAATGAAAAACTGTTTTTT.

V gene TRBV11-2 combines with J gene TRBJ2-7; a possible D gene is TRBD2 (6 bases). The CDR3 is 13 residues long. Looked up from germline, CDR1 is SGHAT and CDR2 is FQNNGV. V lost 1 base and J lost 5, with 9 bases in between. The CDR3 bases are TGTGCCAGCAGCTTAGGACTAGGCGACGAGCAGTACTTC. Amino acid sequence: CASSLGLGDEQYF. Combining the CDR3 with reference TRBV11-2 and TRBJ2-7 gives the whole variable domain EAGVAQSPRYKIIEKRQSVAFWCNPISGHATLYWYQQILGQGPKLLIQFQNNGVVDDSQLPKDRFSAERLKGVDSTLKIQPAKLEDSAVYLCASSLGLGDEQYFGPGTRLTVT.

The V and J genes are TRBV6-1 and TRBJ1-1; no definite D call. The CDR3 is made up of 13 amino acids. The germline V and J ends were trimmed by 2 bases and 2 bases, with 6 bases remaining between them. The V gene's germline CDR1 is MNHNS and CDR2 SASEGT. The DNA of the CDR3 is TGTGCCAGCAGTGAACAGCAAAACACTGAAGCTTTCTTT. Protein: CASSEQQNTEAFF.

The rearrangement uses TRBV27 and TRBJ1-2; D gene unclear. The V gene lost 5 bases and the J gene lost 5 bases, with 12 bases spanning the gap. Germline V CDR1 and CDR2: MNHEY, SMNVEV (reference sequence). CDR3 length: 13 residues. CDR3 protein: CASSLRRGYGYTF. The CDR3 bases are TGTGCCAGCAGTCTACGGCGAGGGTATGGCTACACCTTC.

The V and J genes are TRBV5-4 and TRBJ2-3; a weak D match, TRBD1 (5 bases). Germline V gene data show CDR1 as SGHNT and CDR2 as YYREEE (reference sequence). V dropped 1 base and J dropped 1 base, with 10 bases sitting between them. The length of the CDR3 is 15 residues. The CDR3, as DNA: TGTGCCAGCAGCTTGAGCCAGGGCGGCACAGATACGCAGTATTTT. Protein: CASSLSQGGTDTQYF.

The chain's CDR3 is CASSGTFGEQFF. CDR3 DNA sequence: TGTGCCAGTAGTGGGACGTTTGGGGAGCAGTTCTTC. The chain has TRBV19 and TRBJ2-1; D could derive from TRBD1 or TRBD2 (5 bases each). Per the germline V gene, CDR1 is LNHDA and CDR2 is SQIVND (reference sequence). V shed 5 bases and J shed 10 bases, with 12 bases lying between them. The CDR3 has 12 residues.

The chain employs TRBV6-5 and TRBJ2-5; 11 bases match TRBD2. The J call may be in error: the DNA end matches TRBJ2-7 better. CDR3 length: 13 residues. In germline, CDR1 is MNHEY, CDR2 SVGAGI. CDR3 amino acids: CAVTSGSSYEQYF. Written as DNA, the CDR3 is TGTGCCGTTACTAGCGGGAGCTCCTACGAGCAGTACTTC.

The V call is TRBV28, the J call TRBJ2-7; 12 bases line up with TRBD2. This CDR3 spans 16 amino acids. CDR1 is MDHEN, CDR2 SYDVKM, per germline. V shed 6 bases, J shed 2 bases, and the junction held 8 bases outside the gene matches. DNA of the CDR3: TGTGCCAGCAGCAAGTCGACTAGCGGGAGAGCCTACGAGCAGTACTTC. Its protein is CASSKSTSGRAYEQYF. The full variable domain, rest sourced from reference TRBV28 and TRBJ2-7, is DVKVTQSSRYLVKRTGEKVFLECVQDMDHENMFWYRQDPGLGLRLIYFSYDVKMKEKGDIPEGYSVSREKKERFSLILESASTNQTSMYLCASSKSTSGRAYEQYFGPGTRLTVT.

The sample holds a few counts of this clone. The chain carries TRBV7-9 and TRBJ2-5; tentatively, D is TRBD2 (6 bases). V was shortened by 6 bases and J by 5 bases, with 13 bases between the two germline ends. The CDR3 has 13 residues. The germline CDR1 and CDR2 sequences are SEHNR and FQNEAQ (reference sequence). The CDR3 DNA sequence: TGTGCCAGCAGGGGGCGGGACCGGGAGACCCAGTACTTC. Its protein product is CASRGRDRETQYF.

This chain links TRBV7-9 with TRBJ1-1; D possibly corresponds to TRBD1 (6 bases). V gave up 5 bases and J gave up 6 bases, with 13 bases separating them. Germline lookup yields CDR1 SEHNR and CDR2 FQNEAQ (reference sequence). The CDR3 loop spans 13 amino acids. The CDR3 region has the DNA TGTGCCAGCAGCATGACGGGGGGGCCTGAAGCTTTCTTT. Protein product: CASSMTGGPEAFF.

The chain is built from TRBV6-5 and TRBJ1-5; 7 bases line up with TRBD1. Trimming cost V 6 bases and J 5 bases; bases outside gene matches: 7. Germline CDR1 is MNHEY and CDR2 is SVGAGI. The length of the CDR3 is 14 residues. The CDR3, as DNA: TGTGCCAGCAGGATAAGACAGGGTTATCAGCCCCAGCATTTT. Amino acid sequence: CASRIRQGYQPQHF.

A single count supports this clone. The CDR3 loop reads CASSLDDQPQHF. CDR3 sequence (DNA): TGTGCCAGCAGCTTAGATGACCAGCCCCAGCATTTT. The chain couples TRBV7-9 to TRBJ1-5; the D is unclear. With 1 base removed from V and 7 bases from J, the gap between germline ends came to 5 bases. Per germline, CDR1 SEHNR and CDR2 FQNEAQ (reference sequence). This CDR3 spans 12 amino acids.

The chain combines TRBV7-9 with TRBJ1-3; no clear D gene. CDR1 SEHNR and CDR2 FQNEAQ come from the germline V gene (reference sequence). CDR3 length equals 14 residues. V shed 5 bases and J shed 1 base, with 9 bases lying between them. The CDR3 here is CASSETESGNTIYF. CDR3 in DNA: TGTGCCAGCAGCGAAACTGAATCTGGAAACACCATATATTTT.

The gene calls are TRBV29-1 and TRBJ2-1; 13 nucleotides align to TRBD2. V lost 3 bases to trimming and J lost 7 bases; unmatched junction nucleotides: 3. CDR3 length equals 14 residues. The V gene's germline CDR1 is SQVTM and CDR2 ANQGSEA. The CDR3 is CSVDGTSGTNEQFF. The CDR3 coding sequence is TGCAGCGTTGACGGGACTAGCGGGACAAATGAGCAGTTCTTC.

This chain's CDR3 is CASTPLAGSYNEQFF. In DNA, the CDR3 is TGCGCCAGCACCCCGCTAGCAGGGTCCTACAATGAGCAGTTCTTC. This chain uses TRBV5-1 with TRBJ2-1, with D perhaps assigned TRBD1 or TRBD2 (5 bases each). CDR3 length: 15 amino acids. V was trimmed by 6 bases and J by 1 base, leaving 14 bases between them. The V gene's germline CDR1 is SGHRS and CDR2 YFSETQ.

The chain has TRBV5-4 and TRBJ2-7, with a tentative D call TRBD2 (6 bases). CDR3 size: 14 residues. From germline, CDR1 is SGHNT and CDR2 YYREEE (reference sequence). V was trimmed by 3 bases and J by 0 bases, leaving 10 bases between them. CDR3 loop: CASSSGTYSYEQYF. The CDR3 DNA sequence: TGTGCCAGCAGCTCCGGGACTTACTCCTACGAGCAGTACTTC. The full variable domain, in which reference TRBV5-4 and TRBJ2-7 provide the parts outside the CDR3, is ETGVTQSPTHLIKTRGQQVTLRCSSQSGHNTVSWYQQALGQGPQFIFQYYREEENGRGNFPPRFSGLQFPNYSSELNVNALELDDSALYLCASSSGTYSYEQYFGPGTRLTVT.

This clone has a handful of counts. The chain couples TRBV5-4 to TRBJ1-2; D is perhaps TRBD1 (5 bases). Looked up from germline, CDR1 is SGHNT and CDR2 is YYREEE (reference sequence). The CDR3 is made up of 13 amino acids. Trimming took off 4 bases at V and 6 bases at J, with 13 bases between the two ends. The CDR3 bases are TGTGCCAGCAGCGTGTCAGGGTTAGATGGCTACACCTTC. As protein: CASSVSGLDGYTF.

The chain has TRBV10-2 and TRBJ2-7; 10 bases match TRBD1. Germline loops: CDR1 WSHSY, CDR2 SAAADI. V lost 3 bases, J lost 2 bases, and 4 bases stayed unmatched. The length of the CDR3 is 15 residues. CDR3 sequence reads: CASSDSGTGAYEQYF. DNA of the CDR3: TGCGCCAGCAGTGACTCCGGGACAGGGGCCTACGAGCAGTACTTC.

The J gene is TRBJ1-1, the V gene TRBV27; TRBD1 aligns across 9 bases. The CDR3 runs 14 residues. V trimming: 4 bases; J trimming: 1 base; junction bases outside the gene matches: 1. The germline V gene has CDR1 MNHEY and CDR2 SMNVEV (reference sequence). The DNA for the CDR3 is TGTGCCAGCAGTTCGGACAGGGGGAACACTGAAGCTTTCTTT. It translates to CASSSDRGNTEAFF.

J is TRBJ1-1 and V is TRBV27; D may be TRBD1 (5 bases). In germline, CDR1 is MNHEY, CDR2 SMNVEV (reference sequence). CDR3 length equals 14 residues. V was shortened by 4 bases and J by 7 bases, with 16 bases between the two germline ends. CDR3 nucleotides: TGTGCCAGCAGTTCCTCCCGAGGGGACGTTGAAGCTTTCTTT. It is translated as CASSSSRGDVEAFF.